The next 13 T cell receptor beta chains were all read from a single sample in a study of radiation and T cells in renal cell carcinoma. Sequencing used immunoSEQ multiplex PCR; TCRdb keeps in-frame clones, though not all of them. The table includes just under 150,000 clones, 65% to 90% detected once. The sample's time point: blood 4 weeks post-SBRT, at nephrectomy. The treatment denotes: 15 Gy SBRT to primary tumor, nephrectomy 4 weeks later. The sample here was blood, taken from a patient whose treatment included radiotherapy and nephrectomy. The receptor source for this set is a woman in her forties or fifties with renal cell carcinoma.

This clone was counted only a few times. The CDR3 DNA is TGTGCCAGCAGCTTGGGCAGGGGTGAAGCTTTCTTT. Translating it yields CASSLGRGEAFF. The V and J genes are TRBV5-6 and TRBJ1-1, with D possibly being TRBD1 (6 bases). V dropped 0 bases and J dropped 7 bases, with 7 bases sitting between them. Per germline, CDR1 SGHDT and CDR2 YYEEEE. The CDR3 spans 12 residues.

The chain joins TRBV5-8 to TRBJ2-3; tentatively, D is TRBD2 (5 bases). Trimming shortened V by 0 bases and J by 8 bases, and 13 bases separated the two germline ends. CDR1 is SGHTS and CDR2 is YDEGEE in the germline V gene. The CDR3 spans 14 residues. CDR3: CASSLGLAGGTQYF. CDR3 nucleotide sequence: TGTGCCAGCAGCTTGGGGCTAGCCGGAGGTACGCAGTATTTT.

The table lists this clone with a few counts. The V call is TRBV19, the J call TRBJ1-6; D might be TRBD1 (5 bases). The CDR3 is made up of 15 amino acids. V lost 1 base and J 7 bases, leaving 11 bases between the germline ends. Looked up from germline, CDR1 is LNHDA and CDR2 is SQIVND (reference sequence). Written as DNA, the CDR3 is TGTGCCAGTAGTATAGGGGGCAGGGTGAATTCACCCCTCCACTTT. It yields the protein CASSIGGRVNSPLHF.

The chain employs TRBV5-6 and TRBJ1-3; no clear D gene. V was trimmed by 2 bases and J by 0 bases, leaving 9 bases between them. Germline loops: CDR1 SGHDT, CDR2 YYEEEE. The CDR3 runs 15 residues. The DNA for the CDR3 is TGTGCCAGCAGCTTTTCCCTGGGCTCTGGAAACACCATATATTTT. Translating it yields CASSFSLGSGNTIYF.

This clone was counted a few times. V gene TRBV10-3 combines with J gene TRBJ2-2; 14 bases align to TRBD2. The CDR3 consists of 16 residues. CDR1 and CDR2 from the germline V gene are ENHRY and SYGVKD. Trimming at V came to 6 bases and at J to 5 bases, leaving 5 bases not matched to a gene. DNA of the CDR3: TGTGCCATCAGAGGGACTAGCGGGAGAGGAACCGGGGAGCTGTTTTTT. Protein sequence: CAIRGTSGRGTGELFF.

This clone was observed a single time. The gene calls are TRBV6-7 and TRBJ2-3; no clear D gene. TRBV6-7 is an ORF for which the function is uncertain. The CDR3 contains 14 residues. The germline V and J ends were trimmed by 4 bases and 5 bases, with 13 bases remaining between them. CDR3: CASSWAPRLDTQYF. The CDR3 DNA is TGTGCCAGCAGTTGGGCTCCTAGGTTAGATACGCAGTATTTT.

The chain carries TRBV11-2 and TRBJ2-5; TRBD2 might be the D (6 bases). Trimming removed 3 bases from V and 6 bases from J, with 11 bases in between. CDR3 size: 13 residues. Germline lookup yields CDR1 SGHAT and CDR2 FQNNGV. For the CDR3, the DNA is TGTGCCAGCAGCTTTGGGACTCGGAAGACCCAGTACTTC. It codes for CASSFGTRKTQYF.

The chain links TRBV2 to TRBJ2-5; D ambiguous. Trimming removed 5 bases from V and 2 bases from J, with 0 bases in between. Germline V gives CDR1 SNHLY, CDR2 FYNNEI. The CDR3 contains 10 residues. In nucleotides, the CDR3 is TGTGCCAGCAGTCAAGAGACCCAGTACTTC. The encoded protein is CASSQETQYF.

CDR3 nucleotide sequence: TGTGCCAGCAGCTGGGGCACCTTACAAGAGACCCAGTACTTC. Protein product: CASSWGTLQETQYF. The V and J genes are TRBV7-2 and TRBJ2-5; tentatively, D is TRBD1 (5 bases). This CDR3 spans 14 amino acids. Germline V gives CDR1 SGHTA, CDR2 FQGNSA. The germline V and J ends were trimmed by 4 bases and 2 bases, with 11 bases remaining between them.

The V and J genes are TRBV28 and TRBJ2-7, with 12 bases fitting TRBD2. V lost 4 bases to trimming and J lost 12 bases; unmatched junction nucleotides: 13. The CDR3 covers 15 residues. Germline CDR1 MDHEN, CDR2 SYDVKM. The CDR3 DNA is TGTGCCAGCAGTTACGAGACTAGCGGGAGCCGGGGGGGGTACTTC. This gives the protein CASSYETSGSRGGYF.

This sequence joins TRBV30 and TRBJ2-5; 12 positions match TRBD2. Germline V gene data show CDR1 as GTSNPN and CDR2 as SVGIG (reference sequence). V lost 5 bases and J lost 3; bases outside the gene matches: 1. CDR3 length: 13 residues. This chain's CDR3 is CAWSSGGEETQYF. CDR3 coding DNA: TGTGCCTGGTCTAGCGGGGGGGAAGAGACCCAGTACTTC.

This chain uses TRBV10-3 with TRBJ1-1, with D maybe TRBD1 (5 bases). Between the trimmed V and J ends, which lost 0 bases and 5 bases, there was a span of 10 bases. Looked up from germline, CDR1 is ENHRY and CDR2 is SYGVKD. The CDR3 length is 14 residues. CDR3 loop: CAISESGTGTEAFF. The DNA of the CDR3 is TGTGCCATCAGTGAGTCAGGGACGGGGACTGAAGCTTTCTTT.

The V gene is TRBV7-9, the J gene TRBJ2-7; tentatively, D is TRBD1 (7 bases). CDR3 size: 14 residues. Trimming shortened V by 8 bases and J by 4 bases, and 18 bases separated the two germline ends. The germline V gene encodes CDR1 SEHNR and CDR2 FQNEAQ (reference sequence). This CDR3 reads CASGQGGQRYEQYF. CDR3 DNA: TGTGCCAGCGGCCAGGGGGGACAGAGGTACGAGCAGTACTTC.